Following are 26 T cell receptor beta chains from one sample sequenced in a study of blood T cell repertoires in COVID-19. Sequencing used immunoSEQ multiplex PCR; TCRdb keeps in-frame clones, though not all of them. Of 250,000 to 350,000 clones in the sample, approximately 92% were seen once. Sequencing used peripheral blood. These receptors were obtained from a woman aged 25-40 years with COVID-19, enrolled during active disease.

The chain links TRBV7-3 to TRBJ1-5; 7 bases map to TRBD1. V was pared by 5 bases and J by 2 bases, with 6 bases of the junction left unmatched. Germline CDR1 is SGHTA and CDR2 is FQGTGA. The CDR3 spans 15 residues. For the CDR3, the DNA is TGTGCCAGCAGCACAGGGGCAGGGGGCAATCAGCCCCAGCATTTT. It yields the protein CASSTGAGGNQPQHF.

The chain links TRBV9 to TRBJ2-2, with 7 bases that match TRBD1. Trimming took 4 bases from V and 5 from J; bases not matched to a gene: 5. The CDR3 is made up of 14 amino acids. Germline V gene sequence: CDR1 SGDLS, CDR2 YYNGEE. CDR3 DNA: TGTGCCAGCAGCCCAGTACAGGGGACCGGGGAGCTGTTTTTT. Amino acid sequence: CASSPVQGTGELFF.

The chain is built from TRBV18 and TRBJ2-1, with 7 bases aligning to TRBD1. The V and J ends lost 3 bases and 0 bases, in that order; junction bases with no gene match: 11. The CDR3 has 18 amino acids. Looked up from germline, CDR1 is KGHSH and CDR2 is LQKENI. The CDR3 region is CASSPRQQGMGSYNEQFF. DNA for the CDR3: TGTGCCAGCTCACCCCGTCAACAGGGGATGGGCTCCTACAATGAGCAGTTCTTC.

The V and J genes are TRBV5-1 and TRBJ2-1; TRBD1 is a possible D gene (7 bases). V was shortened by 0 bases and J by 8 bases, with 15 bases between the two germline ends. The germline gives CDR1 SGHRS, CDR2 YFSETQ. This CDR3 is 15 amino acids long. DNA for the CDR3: TGCGCCAGCAGCTTGGGACAGGGAGGAAGGGATGAGCAGTTCTTC. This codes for CASSLGQGGRDEQFF.

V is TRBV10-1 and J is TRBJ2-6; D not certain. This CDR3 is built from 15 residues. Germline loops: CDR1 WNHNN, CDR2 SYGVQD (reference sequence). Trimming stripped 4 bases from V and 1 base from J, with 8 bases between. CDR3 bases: TGCGCCAGCAGTGGGTCCCCTTCTGGGGCCAACGTCCTGACTTTC. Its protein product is CASSGSPSGANVLTF.

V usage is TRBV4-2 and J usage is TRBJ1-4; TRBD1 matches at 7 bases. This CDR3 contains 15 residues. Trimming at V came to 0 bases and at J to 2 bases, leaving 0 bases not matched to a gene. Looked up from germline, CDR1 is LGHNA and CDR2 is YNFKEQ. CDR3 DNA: TGTGCCAGCAGCCAAGACAGGGGGACTAATGAAAAACTGTTTTTT. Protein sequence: CASSQDRGTNEKLFF.

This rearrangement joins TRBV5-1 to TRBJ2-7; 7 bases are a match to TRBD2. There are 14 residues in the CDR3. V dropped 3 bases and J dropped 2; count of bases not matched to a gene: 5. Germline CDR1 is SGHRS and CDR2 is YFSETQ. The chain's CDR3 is CASSWGSGAYEQYF. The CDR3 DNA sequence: TGCGCCAGCAGCTGGGGCAGCGGGGCCTACGAGCAGTACTTC.

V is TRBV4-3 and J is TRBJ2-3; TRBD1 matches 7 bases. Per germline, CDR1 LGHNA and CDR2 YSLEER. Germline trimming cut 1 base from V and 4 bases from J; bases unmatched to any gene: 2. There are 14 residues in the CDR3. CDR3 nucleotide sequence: TGCGCCAGCAGCCAAGGACAGGGACCAGATACGCAGTATTTT. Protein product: CASSQGQGPDTQYF.

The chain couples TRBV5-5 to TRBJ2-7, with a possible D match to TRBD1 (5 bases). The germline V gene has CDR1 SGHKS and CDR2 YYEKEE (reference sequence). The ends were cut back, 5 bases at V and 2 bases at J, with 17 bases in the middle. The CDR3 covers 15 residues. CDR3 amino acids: CASSPDAQGTYEQYF. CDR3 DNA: TGTGCCAGCAGTCCAGATGCCCAGGGTACCTACGAGCAGTACTTC.

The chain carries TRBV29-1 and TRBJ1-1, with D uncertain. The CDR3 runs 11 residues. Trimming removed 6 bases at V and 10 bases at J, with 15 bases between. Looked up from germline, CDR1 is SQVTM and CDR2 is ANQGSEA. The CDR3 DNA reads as TGCAGCGTCATATCCTTGTCCGGAGCTTTCTTT. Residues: CSVISLSGAFF. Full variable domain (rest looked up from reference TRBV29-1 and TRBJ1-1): SAVISQKPSRDICQRGTSLTIQCQVDSQVTMMFWYRQQPGQSLTLIATANQGSEATYESGFVIDKFPISRPNLTFSTLTVSNMSPEDSSIYLCSVISLSGAFFGQGTRLTVV.

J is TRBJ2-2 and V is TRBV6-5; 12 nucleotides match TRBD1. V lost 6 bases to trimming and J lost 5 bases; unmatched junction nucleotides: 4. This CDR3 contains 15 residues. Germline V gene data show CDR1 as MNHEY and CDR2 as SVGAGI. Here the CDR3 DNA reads TGTGCCAGCAGGGGGACAGGGGGCTTTACCGGGGAGCTGTTTTTT. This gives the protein CASRGTGGFTGELFF.

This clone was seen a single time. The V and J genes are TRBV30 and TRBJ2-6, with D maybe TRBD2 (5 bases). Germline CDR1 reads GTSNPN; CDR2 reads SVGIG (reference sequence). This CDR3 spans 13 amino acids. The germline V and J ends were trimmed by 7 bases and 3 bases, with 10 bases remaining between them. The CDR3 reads CASPRVGANVLTF. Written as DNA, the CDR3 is TGTGCCTCTCCGAGGGTTGGGGCCAACGTCCTGACTTTC.

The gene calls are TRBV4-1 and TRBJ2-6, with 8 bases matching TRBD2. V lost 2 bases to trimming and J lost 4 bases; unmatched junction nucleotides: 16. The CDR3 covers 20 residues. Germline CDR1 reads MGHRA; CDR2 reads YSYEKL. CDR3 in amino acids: CASSQWGTSGPLKGANVLTF. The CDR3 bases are TGCGCCAGCAGCCAATGGGGAACTAGCGGCCCGTTGAAAGGGGCCAACGTCCTGACTTTC.

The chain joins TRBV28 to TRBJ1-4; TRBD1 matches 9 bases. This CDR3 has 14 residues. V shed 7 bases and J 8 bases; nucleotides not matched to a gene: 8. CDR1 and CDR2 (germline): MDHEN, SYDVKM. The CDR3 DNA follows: TGTGCCAGCAATACGGGACAGGGAGGGGAAAAACTGTTTTTT. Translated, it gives CASNTGQGGEKLFF.

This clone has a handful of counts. The CDR3 DNA is TGTGCCAGCATGGGTACCACTGGGGGGGGCGATGGCTACACCTTC. It is translated as CASMGTTGGGDGYTF. The rearrangement links TRBV2 to TRBJ1-2, with TRBD1 as a possible D gene (6 bases). The CDR3 is 15 amino acids. The germline V gene has CDR1 SNHLY and CDR2 FYNNEI. The ends were cut back, 7 bases at V and 6 bases at J, with 21 bases in the middle.

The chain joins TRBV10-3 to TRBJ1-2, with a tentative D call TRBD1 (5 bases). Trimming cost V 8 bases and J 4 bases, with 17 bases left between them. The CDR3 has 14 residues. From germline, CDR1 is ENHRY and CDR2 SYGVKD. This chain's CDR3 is CAIQGGGNRYGYTF. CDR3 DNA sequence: TGTGCCATCCAGGGTGGCGGGAACCGCTATGGCTACACCTTC.

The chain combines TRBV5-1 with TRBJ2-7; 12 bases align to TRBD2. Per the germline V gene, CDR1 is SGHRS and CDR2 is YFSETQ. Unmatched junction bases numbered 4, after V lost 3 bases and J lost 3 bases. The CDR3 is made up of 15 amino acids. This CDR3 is CASSSPGLAGYEQYF. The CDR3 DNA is TGCGCCAGCAGCTCTCCGGGACTAGCGGGCTACGAGCAGTACTTC.

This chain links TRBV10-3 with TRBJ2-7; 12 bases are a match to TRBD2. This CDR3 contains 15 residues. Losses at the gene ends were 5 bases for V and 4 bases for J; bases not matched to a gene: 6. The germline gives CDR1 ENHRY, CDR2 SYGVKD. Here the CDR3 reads CAISPGLAGSYEQYF. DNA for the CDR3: TGTGCCATCAGTCCGGGACTAGCGGGTTCGTACGAGCAGTACTTC.

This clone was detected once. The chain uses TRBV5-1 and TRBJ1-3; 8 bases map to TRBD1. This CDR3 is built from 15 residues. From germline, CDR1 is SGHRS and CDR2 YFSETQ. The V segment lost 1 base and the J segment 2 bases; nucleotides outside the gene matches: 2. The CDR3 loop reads CASSLSRGPGNTIYF. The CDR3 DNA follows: TGCGCCAGCAGCTTGAGCAGGGGGCCTGGAAACACCATATATTTT.

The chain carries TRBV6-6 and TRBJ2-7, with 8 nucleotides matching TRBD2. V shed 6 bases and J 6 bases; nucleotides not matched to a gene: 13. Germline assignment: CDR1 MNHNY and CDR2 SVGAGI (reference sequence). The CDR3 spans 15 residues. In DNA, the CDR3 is TGTGCCAGCAGCCCTCCGGGAGGGGGACGGGGCGAGCAGTACTTC. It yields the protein CASSPPGGGRGEQYF.

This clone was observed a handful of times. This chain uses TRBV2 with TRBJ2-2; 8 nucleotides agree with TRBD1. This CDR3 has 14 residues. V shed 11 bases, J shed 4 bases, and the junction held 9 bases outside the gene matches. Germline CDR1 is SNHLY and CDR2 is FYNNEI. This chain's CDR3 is CAGSGQGSTGELFF. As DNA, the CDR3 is TGTGCCGGCTCAGGACAGGGATCCACCGGGGAGCTGTTTTTT.

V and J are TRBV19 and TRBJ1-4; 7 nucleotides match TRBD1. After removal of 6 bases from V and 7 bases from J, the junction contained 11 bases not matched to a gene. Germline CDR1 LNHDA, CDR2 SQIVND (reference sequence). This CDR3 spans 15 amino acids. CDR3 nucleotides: TGTGCCAGTAGGCCGCCGGACAGGCTTTTTGAAAAACTGTTTTTT. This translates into CASRPPDRLFEKLFF.

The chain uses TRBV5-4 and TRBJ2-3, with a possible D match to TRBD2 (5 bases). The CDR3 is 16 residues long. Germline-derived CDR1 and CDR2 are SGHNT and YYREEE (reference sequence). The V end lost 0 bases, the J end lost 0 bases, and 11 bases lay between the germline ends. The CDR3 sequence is CASSLGAAPSTDTQYF. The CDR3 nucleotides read TGTGCCAGCAGCTTGGGAGCGGCACCCAGCACAGATACGCAGTATTTT.

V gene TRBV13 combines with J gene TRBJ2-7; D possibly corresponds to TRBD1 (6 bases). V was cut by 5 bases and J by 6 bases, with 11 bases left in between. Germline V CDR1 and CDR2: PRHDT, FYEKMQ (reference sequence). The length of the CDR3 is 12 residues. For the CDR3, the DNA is TGTGCCAGCAGCCAGAGGGGGATCGAGCAGTACTTC. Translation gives CASSQRGIEQYF.

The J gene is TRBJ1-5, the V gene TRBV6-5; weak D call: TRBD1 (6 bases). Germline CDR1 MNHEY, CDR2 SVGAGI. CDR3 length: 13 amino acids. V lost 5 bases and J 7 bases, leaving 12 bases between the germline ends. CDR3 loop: CASSRDILQPQHF. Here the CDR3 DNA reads TGTGCCAGCAGTCGGGACATCCTCCAGCCCCAGCATTTT.

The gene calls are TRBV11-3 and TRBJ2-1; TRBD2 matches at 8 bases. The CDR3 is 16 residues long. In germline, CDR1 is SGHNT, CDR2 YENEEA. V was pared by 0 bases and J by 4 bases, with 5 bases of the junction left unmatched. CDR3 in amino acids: CASSLDGQREYNEQFF. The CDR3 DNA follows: TGTGCCAGCAGCTTAGATGGGCAGCGGGAGTACAATGAGCAGTTCTTC. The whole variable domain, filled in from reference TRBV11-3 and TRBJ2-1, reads EAGVVQSPRYKIIEKKQPVAFWCNPISGHNTLYWYLQNLGQGPELLIRYENEEAVDDSQLPKDRFSAERLKGVDSTLKIQPAELGDSAVYLCASSLDGQREYNEQFFGPGTRLTVL.